This T cell receptor (beta chain) is from a study of regulatory T cells in long-lasting Graves disease. iRepertoire HTBI primers and Arm-PCR of CDR3 regions built TCR beta libraries. TCRdb re-called the multiplex PCR reads with MiXCR, one entry per CDR3 protein. The table shows roughly 500,000 distinct CDR3 sequences, with about 13% occurring only once. Trimming removed 5 bases from V and 5 bases from J, with 13 bases in between. The CDR3 is 12 amino acids. The germline V gene encodes CDR1 SQVTM and CDR2 ANQGSEA. Stated time point: newly diagnosed GD, antithyroid drugs for less than 3 months. Generation of the TCR library employed RNA extracted from PBMCs. As a group, patients came from one endocrinology department in Xi'an, China. There are many counts of this clonotype. The data were also submitted as part of a second study, on T cells in Graves' hyperthyroidism and ophthalmopathy. That study adds: A model of 13 V-J features distinguished ophthalmopathy from stable hyperthyroidism.

V gene TRBV29-1 combines with J gene TRBJ2-7; the D is unclear. The TCR originated in a young man with Graves disease. This material consisted of peripheral blood mononuclear cells (PBMCs), taken at new diagnosis, from a patient treated with antithyroid drugs. DNA of the CDR3: TGCAGCGTTTCTCCGGTTGGGGACGAGCAGTACTTC. Translation: CSVSPVGDEQYF.